A single T cell receptor beta chain is shown here with its context. What it binds is unknown. Profiled with immunoSEQ multiplex PCR; TCRdb holds only in-frame clones, not every one. The repertoire consists of 84,000 or so clones, with 85% to 95% occurring once and the leading ten covering roughly 11%. Blood got drawn at baseline, again on cycle 4 day 1, and then on cycle 7 day 1. The CDR3 is made up of 17 amino acids. Trimming took 0 bases from V and 1 from J, leaving 10 bases between them. Germline assignment: CDR1 MNHNS and CDR2 SASEGT. The data stem from a study of OX40 agonist ivuxolimab in advanced cancers. Study-level information: Three patients got partial responses; one had hepatocellular carcinoma and two had cutaneous melanoma.

Study-level results: Dose levels from 0.1 to 3.0 mg/kg saw CD4+ and CD8+ blood T cells expand clonally by week 6.

The chain couples TRBV6-1 to TRBJ2-6; D may be TRBD2 (6 bases). The source is an adult with an advanced solid tumor such as melanoma, head and neck, liver or kidney cancer. Source: CD4+ or CD8+ T cells sorted from blood, taken in a trial of the OX40 agonist ivuxolimab. CDR3 coding DNA: TGTGCCAGCAGTGAAGCGCTTCGGGGGTCTGGGGCCAACGTCCTGACTTTC. Amino acid sequence: CASSEALRGSGANVLTF.